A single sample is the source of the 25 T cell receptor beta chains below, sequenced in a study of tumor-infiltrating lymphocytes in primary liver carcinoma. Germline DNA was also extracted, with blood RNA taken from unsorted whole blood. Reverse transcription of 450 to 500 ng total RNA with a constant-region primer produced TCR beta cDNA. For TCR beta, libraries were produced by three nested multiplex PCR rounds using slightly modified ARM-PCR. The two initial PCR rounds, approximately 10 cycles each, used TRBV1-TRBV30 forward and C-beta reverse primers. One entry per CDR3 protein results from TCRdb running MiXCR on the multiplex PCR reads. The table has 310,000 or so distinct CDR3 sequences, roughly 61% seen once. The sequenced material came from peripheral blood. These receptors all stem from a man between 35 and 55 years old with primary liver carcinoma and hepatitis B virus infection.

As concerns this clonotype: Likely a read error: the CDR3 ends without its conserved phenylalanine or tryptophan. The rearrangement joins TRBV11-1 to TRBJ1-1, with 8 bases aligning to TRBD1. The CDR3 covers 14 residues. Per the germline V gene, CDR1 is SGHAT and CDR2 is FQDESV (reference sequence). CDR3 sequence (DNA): TGTGTCAGCAGGTTGACAGGGGACAGTACTGAAGCTTTCTCT. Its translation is CVSRLTGDSTEAFS.

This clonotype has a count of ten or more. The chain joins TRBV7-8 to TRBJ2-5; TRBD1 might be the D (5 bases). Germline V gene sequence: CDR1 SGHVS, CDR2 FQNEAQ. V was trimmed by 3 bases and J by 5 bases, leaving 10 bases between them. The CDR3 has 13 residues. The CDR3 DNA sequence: TGTGCCAGCAGCTTTCAGGGCCGGGAGACCCAGTACTTC. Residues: CASSFQGRETQYF.

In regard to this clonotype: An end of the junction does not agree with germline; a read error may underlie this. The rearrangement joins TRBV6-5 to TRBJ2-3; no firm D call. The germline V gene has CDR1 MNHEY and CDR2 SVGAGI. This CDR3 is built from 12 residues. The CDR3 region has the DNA TGTGCCAGCAGTTCCAGCACAGATAGGCAGTATTTT. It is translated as CASSSSTDRQYF.

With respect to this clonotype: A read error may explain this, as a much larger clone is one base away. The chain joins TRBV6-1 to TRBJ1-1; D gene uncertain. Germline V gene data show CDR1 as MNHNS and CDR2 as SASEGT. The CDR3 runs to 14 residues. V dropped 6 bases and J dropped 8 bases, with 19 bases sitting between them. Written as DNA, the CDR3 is TGTGCCAGCAGCCAACTCCTTAACTTTAAGGAAGCTTTCTTT. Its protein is CASSQLLNFKEAFF.

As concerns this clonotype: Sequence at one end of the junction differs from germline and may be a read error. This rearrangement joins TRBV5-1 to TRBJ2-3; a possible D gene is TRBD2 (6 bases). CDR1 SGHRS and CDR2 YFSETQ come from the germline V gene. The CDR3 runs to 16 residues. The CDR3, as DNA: TGCGCCAGCACCTTGGGAAACGGACTACCTGGCGATACGCAGTATTTT. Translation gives CASTLGNGLPGDTQYF.

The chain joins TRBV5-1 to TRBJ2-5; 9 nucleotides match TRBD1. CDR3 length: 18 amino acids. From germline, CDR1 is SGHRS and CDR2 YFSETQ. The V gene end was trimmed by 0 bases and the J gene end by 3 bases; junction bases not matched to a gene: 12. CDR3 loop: CASSLGRNTGGLKETQYF. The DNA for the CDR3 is TGCGCCAGCAGCTTGGGACGAAATACAGGGGGCCTGAAAGAGACCCAGTACTTC.

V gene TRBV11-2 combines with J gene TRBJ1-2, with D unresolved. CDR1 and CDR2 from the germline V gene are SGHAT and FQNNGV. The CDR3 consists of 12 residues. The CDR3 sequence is CGSSSGYYGYTF. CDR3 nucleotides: TGTGGCAGTAGCTCGGGATACTATGGCTACACCTTC. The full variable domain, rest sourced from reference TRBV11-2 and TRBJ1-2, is EAGVAQSPRYKIIEKRQSVAFWCNPISGHATLYWYQQILGQGPKLLIQFQNNGVVDDSQLPKDRFSAERLKGVDSTLKIQPAKLEDSAVYLCGSSSGYYGYTFGSGTRLTVV.

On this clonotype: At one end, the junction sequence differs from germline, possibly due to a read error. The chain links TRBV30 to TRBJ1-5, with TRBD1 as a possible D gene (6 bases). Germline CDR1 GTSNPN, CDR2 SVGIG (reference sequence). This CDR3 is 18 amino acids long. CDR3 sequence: CAWSHGRGVADSNQHQHF. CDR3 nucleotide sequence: TGTGCCTGGAGTCACGGGAGGGGGGTGGCTGATAGCAATCAGCACCAGCATTTT. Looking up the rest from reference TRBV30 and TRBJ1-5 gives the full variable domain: SQTIHQWPATLVQPVGSPLSLECTVEGTSNPNLYWYRQAAGRGLQLLFYSVGIGQISSEVPQNLSASRPQDRQFILSSKKLLLSDSGFYLCAWSHGRGVADSNQHQHFGDGTRLSIL.

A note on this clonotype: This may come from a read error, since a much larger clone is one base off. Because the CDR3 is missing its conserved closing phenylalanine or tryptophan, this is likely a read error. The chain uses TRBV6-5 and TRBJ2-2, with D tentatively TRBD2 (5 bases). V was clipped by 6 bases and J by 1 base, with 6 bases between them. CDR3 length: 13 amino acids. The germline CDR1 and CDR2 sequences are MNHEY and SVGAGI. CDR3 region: CASRRENTGELFI. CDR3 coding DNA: TGTGCCAGCAGACGGGAGAACACCGGGGAGCTGTTTATT.

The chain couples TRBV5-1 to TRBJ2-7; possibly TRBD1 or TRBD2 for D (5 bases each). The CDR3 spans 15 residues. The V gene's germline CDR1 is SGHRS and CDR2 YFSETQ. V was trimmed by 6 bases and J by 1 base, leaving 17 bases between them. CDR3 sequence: CASKIFPGPSYEQYF. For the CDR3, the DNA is TGCGCCAGCAAAATTTTCCCGGGACCTTCCTACGAGCAGTACTTC.

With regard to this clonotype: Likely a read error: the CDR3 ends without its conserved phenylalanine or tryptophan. CDR3 coding DNA: TGCCCCAGCGCCTACGGGGGTAACACTGAAGCTTTCTAT. Translated: CPSAYGGNTEAFY. The chain uses TRBV5-1 and TRBJ1-1; D may be TRBD1 (5 bases). This CDR3 has 13 residues. CDR1 SGHRS and CDR2 YFSETQ come from the germline V gene.

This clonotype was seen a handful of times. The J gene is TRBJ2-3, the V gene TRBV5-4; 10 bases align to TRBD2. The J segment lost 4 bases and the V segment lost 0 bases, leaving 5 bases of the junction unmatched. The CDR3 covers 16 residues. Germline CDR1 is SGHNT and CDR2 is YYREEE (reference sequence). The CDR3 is CASSLVASGSSDTQYF. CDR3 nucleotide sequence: TGTGCCAGCAGCTTGGTAGCTAGCGGGAGTTCAGATACGCAGTATTTT.

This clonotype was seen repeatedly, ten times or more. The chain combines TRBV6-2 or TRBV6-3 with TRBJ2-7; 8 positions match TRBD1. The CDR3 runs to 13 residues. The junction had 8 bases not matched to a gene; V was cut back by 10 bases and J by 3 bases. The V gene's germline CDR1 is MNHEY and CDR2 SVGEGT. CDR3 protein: CATGTGRFYEQYF. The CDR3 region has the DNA TGTGCCACCGGGACAGGCCGTTTCTACGAGCAGTACTTC.

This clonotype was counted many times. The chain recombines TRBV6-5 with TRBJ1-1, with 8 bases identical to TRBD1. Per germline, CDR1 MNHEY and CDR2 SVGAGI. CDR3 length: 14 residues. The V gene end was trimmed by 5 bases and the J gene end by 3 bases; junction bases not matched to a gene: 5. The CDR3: CASSQGQGYTEAFF. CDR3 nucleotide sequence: TGTGCCAGCAGTCAAGGACAGGGTTACACTGAAGCTTTCTTT.

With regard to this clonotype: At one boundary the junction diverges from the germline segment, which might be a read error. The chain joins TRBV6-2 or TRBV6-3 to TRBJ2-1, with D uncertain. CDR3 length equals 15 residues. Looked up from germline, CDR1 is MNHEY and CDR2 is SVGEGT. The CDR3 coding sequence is TGTGCTAGCAGCTACCCCTTCTCCCCCTACAATGAGCAGTTCTTC. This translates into CASSYPFSPYNEQFF.

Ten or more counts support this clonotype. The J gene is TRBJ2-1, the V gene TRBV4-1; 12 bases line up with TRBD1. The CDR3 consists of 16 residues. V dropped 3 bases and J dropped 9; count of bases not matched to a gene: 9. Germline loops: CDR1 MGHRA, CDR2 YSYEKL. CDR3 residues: CASSQGQGAGFGEQFF. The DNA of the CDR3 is TGCGCCAGCAGCCAGGGACAGGGGGCAGGCTTTGGTGAGCAGTTCTTC.

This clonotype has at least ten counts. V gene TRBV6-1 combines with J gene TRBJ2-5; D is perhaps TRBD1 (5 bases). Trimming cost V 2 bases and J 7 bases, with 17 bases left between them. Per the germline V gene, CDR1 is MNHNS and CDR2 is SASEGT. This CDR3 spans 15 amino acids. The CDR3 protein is CASSESGQTVGTQYF. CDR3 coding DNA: TGTGCCAGCAGTGAATCTGGACAAACGGTCGGGACCCAGTACTTC.

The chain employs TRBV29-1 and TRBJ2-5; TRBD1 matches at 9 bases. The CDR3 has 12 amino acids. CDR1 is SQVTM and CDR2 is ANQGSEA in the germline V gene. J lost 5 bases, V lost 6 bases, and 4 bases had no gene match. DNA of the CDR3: TGCAGCGTGTGGGGGACAGGGGAGACCCAGTACTTC. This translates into CSVWGTGETQYF.

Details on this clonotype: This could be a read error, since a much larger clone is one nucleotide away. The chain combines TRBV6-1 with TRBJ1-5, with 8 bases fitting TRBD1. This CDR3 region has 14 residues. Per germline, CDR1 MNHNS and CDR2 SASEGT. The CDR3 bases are TGTGCCAGCAATGAATCAGGGGGCGGTCAGCCCCAGCATTTT. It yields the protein CASNESGGGQPQHF.

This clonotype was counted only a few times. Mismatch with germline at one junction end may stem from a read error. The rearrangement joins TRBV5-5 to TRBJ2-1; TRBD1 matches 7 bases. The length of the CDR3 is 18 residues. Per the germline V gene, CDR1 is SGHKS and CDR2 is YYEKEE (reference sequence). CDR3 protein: CVSSSIQIDRVRGNEQFF. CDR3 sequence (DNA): TGTGTCAGCAGCTCCATACAAATAGACAGGGTAAGAGGCAATGAGCAGTTCTTC.

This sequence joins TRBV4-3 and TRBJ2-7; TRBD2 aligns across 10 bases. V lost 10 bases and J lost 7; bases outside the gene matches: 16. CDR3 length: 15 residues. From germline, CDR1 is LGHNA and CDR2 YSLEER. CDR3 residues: CAISQDRLAGVEQYF. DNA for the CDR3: TGCGCCATTAGCCAAGATCGACTAGCGGGCGTAGAGCAGTACTTC.

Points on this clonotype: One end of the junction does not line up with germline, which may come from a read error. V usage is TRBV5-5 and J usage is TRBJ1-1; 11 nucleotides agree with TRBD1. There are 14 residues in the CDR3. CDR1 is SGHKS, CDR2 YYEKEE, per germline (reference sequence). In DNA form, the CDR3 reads TGTGCCAGCAGCGGACAGGGGGCGGGAACTGGAGCTTTCTTT. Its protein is CASSGQGAGTGAFF.

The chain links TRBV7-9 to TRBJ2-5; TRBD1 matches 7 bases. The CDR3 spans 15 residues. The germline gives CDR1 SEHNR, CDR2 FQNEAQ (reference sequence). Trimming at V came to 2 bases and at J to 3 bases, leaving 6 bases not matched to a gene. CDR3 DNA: TGTGCCAGCAGCTTACCCTTAGGGACAGAAGAGACCCAGTACTTC. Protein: CASSLPLGTEETQYF.

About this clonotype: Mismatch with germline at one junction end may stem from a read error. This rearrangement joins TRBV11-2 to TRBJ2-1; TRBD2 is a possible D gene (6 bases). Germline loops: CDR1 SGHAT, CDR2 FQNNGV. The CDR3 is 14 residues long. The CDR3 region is CANSLVFGGNEQFF. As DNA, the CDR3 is TGTGCCAACAGCTTAGTTTTCGGGGGTAATGAGCAGTTCTTC.

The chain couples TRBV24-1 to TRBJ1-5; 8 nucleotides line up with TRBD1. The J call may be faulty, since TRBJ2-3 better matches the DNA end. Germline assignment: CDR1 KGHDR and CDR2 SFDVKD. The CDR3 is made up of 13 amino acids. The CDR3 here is CATRGQDNQPQYF. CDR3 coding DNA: TGTGCCACCAGGGGACAGGACAATCAGCCCCAGTATTTT.